A selection of T cell receptor beta chains follows, all from one sample in a study of shared clonotypes between healthy human individuals. Measured with immunoSEQ multiplex PCR; TCRdb has only the in-frame clones, and not every one. The sample has some 1 million clones, about 75% seen once. The sample taken for sequencing was memory CD4+ T cells sorted from blood. Receptors originate from a man younger than 35 in good health. CDR3s include the opening cysteine and the closing phenylalanine or tryptophan. A D gene is named only where the DNA matches it firmly. Where a row states a size, it is once, few, many or the class of an expanded clone; other rows omit it.

J gene	V gene	CDR3 length	clone size	D gene	CDR3 protein	CDR3 DNA
TRBJ2-5	TRBV7-9	16	-	-	CASSPTNRAWGETQYF	TGTGCCAGCAGCCCTACCAACAGGGCCTGGGGGGAGACCCAGTACTTC
TRBJ1-5	TRBV19	17	-	TRBD1	CASSGRQGAVGNQPQHF	TGTGCCAGTAGTGGCAGACAGGGGGCTGTGGGCAATCAGCCCCAGCATTTT
TRBJ1-6	TRBV5-1	13	once	-	CASSLDDNSPLHF	TGCGCCAGCAGCCTGGATGATAATTCACCCCTCCACTTT
TRBJ2-7	TRBV9	16	once	-	CASSVNERAIIYEQYF	TGTGCCAGCAGCGTAAACGAGCGGGCCATTATCTACGAGCAGTACTTC
TRBJ1-1	TRBV7-9	13	-	-	CASSQRQSGEAFF	TGCGCCAGCAGCCAAAGACAGAGCGGAGAAGCTTTCTTT
TRBJ2-5	TRBV7-2	17	-	TRBD2	CASSLGLAGTGQETQYF	TGTGCCAGCAGCCTTGGACTAGCGGGGACTGGGCAAGAGACCCAGTACTTC
TRBJ1-3	TRBV19	14	-	-	CASKRGLSGNTIYF	TGTGCCAGTAAGAGGGGGTTATCTGGAAACACCATATATTTT
TRBJ2-7	TRBV10-2	15	-	TRBD2	CASFPGLAGVYEQYF	TGCGCCAGTTTTCCGGGACTAGCGGGTGTATACGAGCAGTACTTC
TRBJ1-1	TRBV28	12	few	-	CASSPNPREAFF	TGTGCCAGCAGCCCGAACCCGAGAGAAGCTTTCTTT
TRBJ1-1	TRBV19	16	few	TRBD1	CASSMDWSGGYTEAFF	TGTGCCAGTAGTATGGATTGGTCAGGGGGTTACACTGAAGCTTTCTTT
TRBJ1-2	TRBV18	15	-	-	CASSPSLTEHYGYTF	TGTGCCAGCTCACCGAGCTTGACGGAGCACTATGGCTACACCTTC
TRBJ1-3	TRBV18	15	-	TRBD1	CASSPGQGVGNTIYF	TGTGCCAGCTCACCTGGACAGGGGGTTGGAAACACCATATATTTT
TRBJ1-2	TRBV5-6	14	once	-	CASSLGQTGSGYTF	TGTGCCAGCAGCTTGGGTCAGACCGGATCTGGCTACACCTTC
TRBJ1-2	TRBV5-4	13	-	-	CASSLDNNYGYTF	TGTGCCAGCAGCTTAGACAATAACTATGGCTACACCTTC
TRBJ2-2	TRBV5-4	16	-	TRBD1	CASSLRTGGGTGELFF	TGTGCCAGCAGCTTGAGGACAGGGGGCGGTACCGGGGAGCTGTTTTTT
TRBJ2-2	TRBV19	14	-	-	CASSIVGGNGELFF	TGTGCCAGTAGTATAGTCGGGGGTAACGGGGAGCTGTTTTTT
TRBJ2-3	TRBV5-6	15	-	-	CASSLDSGFTDTQYF	TGTGCCAGCAGCTTGGATTCCGGGTTCACAGATACGCAGTATTTT
TRBJ2-7	TRBV7-2	17	many	TRBD2	CASSLVAGTSGSYEQYF	TGTGCCAGCAGCTTGGTCGCCGGAACTAGCGGGAGCTACGAGCAGTACTTC
TRBJ2-1	TRBV10-2	13	-	-	CATQGGGSNEQFF	TGCGCCACCCAGGGGGGAGGGAGCAATGAGCAGTTCTTC
TRBJ1-5	TRBV6-1	17	-	TRBD1	CASSEALRTGPYQPQHF	TGTGCCAGCAGTGAAGCTTTACGGACAGGGCCCTATCAGCCCCAGCATTTT
TRBJ2-7	TRBV5-1	11	few	-	CASSQVYEQYF	TGCGCCAGCAGCCAAGTGTACGAGCAGTACTTC
TRBJ1-1	TRBV19	14	-	-	CASTHAGGSTEAFF	TGTGCCAGTACCCATGCGGGAGGAAGCACTGAAGCTTTCTTT
TRBJ2-1	TRBV12-5	11	-	TRBD1	CASGRGLEQFF	TGTGCTAGTGGTAGGGGGCTTGAGCAGTTCTTC
TRBJ2-3	TRBV6-4	15	-	TRBD2	CASSDSGGAPDTQYF	TGTGCCAGCAGTGACAGCGGGGGGGCCCCAGATACGCAGTATTTT
TRBJ2-1	TRBV5-5	15	-	-	CASMILDGPYNEQFF	TGTGCCAGCATGATTCTTGATGGCCCCTACAATGAGCAGTTCTTC
TRBJ2-7	TRBV18	12	-	-	CASSQAGTEQYF	TGTGCCAGCTCACAAGCAGGGACCGAGCAGTACTTC